This TCR beta chain is drawn from a study of T cell responses to AZD1222 COVID-19 vaccine. Second-dose groups at about 4 or about 12 weeks were pooled. Study-level results: Unmutated regions of variants are reportedly targeted by nearly half of spike-specific TCRs. Most donors were white British, females outnumbered males, and clonal diversity was possibly underestimated.

Generated by immunoSEQ multiplex PCR, the TCRdb table keeps only in-frame clones and is missing some. The table has about 78,000 clones, 90% seen once; the top ten hold around 3.2%. Germline V gene data show CDR1 as LGHNA and CDR2 as YNFKEQ. Unmatched junction bases numbered 5, after V lost 4 bases and J lost 0 bases. The length of the CDR3 is 15 residues. As for this clone: Its cognate antigen is unknown.

The source of this sequence is an adult who received the AZD1222 COVID-19 vaccine. The material was peripheral blood, obtained 28 days after the second AZD1222 dose. V is TRBV4-2 and J is TRBJ2-5; 7 bases align to TRBD1. The CDR3 spells CASSPVTGDQETQYF. The CDR3 nucleotides read TGTGCCAGCAGCCCCGTTACAGGGGACCAAGAGACCCAGTACTTC.